A single sample is the source of the 18 T cell receptor beta chains below, sequenced in a study of blood T cell repertoires in COVID-19. Some clones are missing from TCRdb's copy, which holds only in-frame ones; the method was immunoSEQ multiplex PCR. Counted here are some 300,000 clones, around nine tenths occurring once; the ten biggest clones make up around 2%. The sample comprised PBMCs or T cells enriched from blood (not recorded which). The receptors here all came from an older woman in a cohort exposed to, infected with or recovered from COVID-19 (not recorded which).

CDR3 sequence (DNA): TGCAGCGTTGTCGGGGGGGCCTACGAGCAGTACTTC. Its protein is CSVVGGAYEQYF. This sequence joins TRBV29-1 and TRBJ2-7; 8 bases are a match to TRBD2. V gave up 4 bases and J gave up 2 bases; unmatched junction bases: 1. The germline V gene encodes CDR1 SQVTM and CDR2 ANQGSEA. The length of the CDR3 is 12 residues.

The rearrangement links TRBV19 to TRBJ1-1, with 10 bases identical to TRBD1. CDR1 and CDR2 (germline): LNHDA, SQIVND (reference sequence). V gave up 7 bases and J gave up 5 bases; unmatched junction bases: 7. This CDR3 contains 14 residues. CDR3 loop: CASTRQGAQTEAFF. The CDR3 nucleotides read TGTGCCAGTACCCGACAGGGGGCGCAAACTGAAGCTTTCTTT. Variable domain in full (rest from reference TRBV19 and TRBJ1-1): DGGITQSPKYLFRKEGQNVTLSCEQNLNHDAMYWYRQDPGQGLRLIYYSQIVNDFQKGDIAEGYSVSREKKESFPLTVTSAQKNPTAFYLCASTRQGAQTEAFFGQGTRLTVV.

The chain joins TRBV5-1 to TRBJ1-6; 9 nucleotides align to TRBD1. The CDR3 has 14 residues. From germline, CDR1 is SGHRS and CDR2 YFSETQ. V shed 4 bases and J 6 bases; nucleotides not matched to a gene: 2. Written as DNA, the CDR3 is TGCGCCAGCAGCAGGGGACAGGGTAATTCACCCCTCCACTTT. Protein product: CASSRGQGNSPLHF.

The genes are TRBV20-1 and TRBJ2-2, with D tentatively TRBD1 (5 bases). This CDR3 comprises 15 residues. CDR1 is DFQATT and CDR2 is SNEGSKA in the germline V gene (reference sequence). Trimming left V 3 bases short and J 4 bases short, with 15 bases between. The CDR3 nucleotides are TGCAGTGCTAGTAATGGGGCCTTGGGCACCGGGGAGCTGTTTTTT. This translates into CSASNGALGTGELFF.

V usage is TRBV24-1 and J usage is TRBJ2-7; 9 bases match TRBD1. This CDR3 has 15 amino acids. V gave up 9 bases and J gave up 7 bases; unmatched junction bases: 15. Germline V gives CDR1 KGHDR, CDR2 SFDVKD. This CDR3 reads CATGGVGDRVSEQYF. The CDR3 nucleotides are TGTGCCACCGGGGGGGTAGGGGACAGGGTGAGTGAGCAGTACTTC.

The chain has TRBV9 and TRBJ2-7; the D gene is possibly TRBD2 (6 bases). Germline CDR1 SGDLS, CDR2 YYNGEE. The CDR3 spans 13 residues. V was cut by 1 base and J by 6 bases, with 11 bases left in between. CDR3 in DNA: TGTGCCAGCAGCGTAACGGGAGTTAGCGAGCAGTACTTC. It encodes CASSVTGVSEQYF.

V is TRBV24-1 and J is TRBJ2-1; tentatively, D is TRBD2 (6 bases). The CDR3 has 14 amino acids. In germline, CDR1 is KGHDR, CDR2 SFDVKD. V lost 3 bases and J lost 6, with 11 bases in between. Written as DNA, the CDR3 is TGTGCCACCAGTGATCGACTAGTGAGCAATGAGCAGTTCTTC. Its translation is CATSDRLVSNEQFF.

The rearrangement uses TRBV19 and TRBJ1-5; unclear D gene. This CDR3 spans 13 amino acids. Between the trimmed V and J ends, which lost 0 bases and 6 bases, there was a span of 6 bases. In germline, CDR1 is LNHDA, CDR2 SQIVND (reference sequence). The CDR3 reads CASSIETGQPQHF. The CDR3 DNA sequence: TGTGCCAGTAGTATAGAAACGGGTCAGCCCCAGCATTTT.

V gene TRBV29-1 combines with J gene TRBJ2-3; 8 bases line up with TRBD2. The V and J ends lost 3 bases and 0 bases, in that order; junction bases with no gene match: 8. Germline-derived CDR1 and CDR2 are SQVTM and ANQGSEA. The CDR3 sequence is 16 residues long. The CDR3 sequence is CSVEGGLAGSTDTQYF. The CDR3 DNA reads TGCAGCGTTGAGGGAGGACTAGCCGGGAGCACAGATACGCAGTATTTT.

This clone was seen only once. This chain uses TRBV11-3 with TRBJ2-5; D possibly corresponds to TRBD2 (6 bases). Trimming stripped 3 bases from V and 5 bases from J, with 19 bases between. The CDR3 sequence is 16 residues long. Germline CDR1 SGHNT, CDR2 YENEEA. In DNA form, the CDR3 reads TGTGCCAGCAGCTTGGGACGGGGGTTATCAACGGAGACCCAGTACTTC. Its translation: CASSLGRGLSTETQYF. Using reference TRBV11-3 and TRBJ2-5 for the parts outside the CDR3, the full variable domain is EAGVVQSPRYKIIEKKQPVAFWCNPISGHNTLYWYLQNLGQGPELLIRYENEEAVDDSQLPKDRFSAERLKGVDSTLKIQPAELGDSAVYLCASSLGRGLSTETQYFGPGTRLLVL.

The DNA for the CDR3 is TGTGCCAGCTCACCGGTTCCGGGACTAGCGGTTGGGGCCAAAAACATTCAGTACTTC. It translates to CASSPVPGLAVGAKNIQYF. V usage is TRBV18 and J usage is TRBJ2-4, with TRBD2 matching 11 bases. The V gene's germline CDR1 is KGHSH and CDR2 LQKENI. With 3 bases clipped from V and 1 base from J, the junction kept 11 bases outside the gene matches. The CDR3 spans 19 residues.

This clone was seen just once. The chain carries TRBV7-2 and TRBJ2-2, with TRBD1 matching over 8 bases. J was trimmed by 3 bases and V by 5 bases; bases with no gene match: 5. Per the germline V gene, CDR1 is SGHTA and CDR2 is FQGNSA. The length of the CDR3 is 15 residues. CDR3 sequence reads: CASSPGQAYTGELFF. CDR3 DNA sequence: TGTGCCAGCAGCCCGGGACAGGCCTACACCGGGGAGCTGTTTTTT. Combining the CDR3 with reference TRBV7-2 and TRBJ2-2 gives the whole variable domain GAGVSQSPSNKVTEKGKDVELRCDPISGHTALYWYRQSLGQGLEFLIYFQGNSAPDKSGLPSDRFSAERTGGSVSTLTIQRTQQEDSAVYLCASSPGQAYTGELFFGEGSRLTVL.

This chain uses TRBV28 with TRBJ1-5; possibly TRBD1 for D (6 bases). Deletions cut 9 bases from V and 5 bases from J, with 11 bases between. The CDR3 covers 12 residues. Germline-derived CDR1 and CDR2 are MDHEN and SYDVKM. The CDR3 DNA reads TGTGCCAGTGGACAGTTATATCAGCCCCAGCATTTT. As protein: CASGQLYQPQHF.

CDR3 coding DNA: TGTGCCATCAGCTGGGGACAGCTAAACACTGAAGCTTTCTTT. As protein: CAISWGQLNTEAFF. The chain has TRBV10-3 and TRBJ1-1; 7 bases align to TRBD1. V lost 6 bases and J lost 2; bases outside the gene matches: 6. The CDR3 runs 14 residues. Germline loops: CDR1 ENHRY, CDR2 SYGVKD.

A single count supports this clone. V and J are TRBV5-1 and TRBJ2-7; 7 bases match TRBD2. The V segment lost 4 bases and the J segment 2 bases; nucleotides outside the gene matches: 15. This CDR3 has 17 amino acids. Germline values: CDR1 SGHRS, CDR2 YFSETQ. CDR3 loop: CASSGGASGILPYEQYF. CDR3 in DNA: TGCGCCAGCAGCGGAGGAGCTAGCGGTATCCTACCCTACGAGCAGTACTTC.

For this clone: The CDR3 ends on some other residue instead of the conserved phenylalanine or tryptophan, so this is likely a read error. Because the CDR3's place on the DNA is in doubt, the DNA is left out and the CDR3 is given as listed by TCRdb. This CDR3 reads CASSPAYRI. This chain links TRBV11-3 with TRBJ1-4. Per germline, CDR1 SGHNT and CDR2 YENEEA. 9 amino acids form the CDR3, both terminal residues included.

This chain links TRBV7-9 with TRBJ1-3; D perhaps matches TRBD1 (6 bases). The length of the CDR3 is 19 residues. The V gene lost 2 bases and the J gene lost 1 base, with 21 bases spanning the gap. The germline gives CDR1 SEHNR, CDR2 FQNEAQ (reference sequence). The CDR3 loop is CASSLPQGGDRSSGNTIYF. The CDR3 DNA is TGTGCCAGCAGCTTACCCCAAGGGGGTGACAGGTCTTCTGGAAACACCATATATTTT.

This rearrangement joins TRBV7-9 to TRBJ2-1; TRBD2 matches at 11 bases. The trim removed 7 bases at V and 4 bases at J, leaving 6 bases unmatched. Germline values: CDR1 SEHNR, CDR2 FQNEAQ (reference sequence). The CDR3 has 15 residues. DNA of the CDR3: TGTGCCAGCACAAAAGGGACTAGCGGATACAATGAGCAGTTCTTC. Protein: CASTKGTSGYNEQFF.